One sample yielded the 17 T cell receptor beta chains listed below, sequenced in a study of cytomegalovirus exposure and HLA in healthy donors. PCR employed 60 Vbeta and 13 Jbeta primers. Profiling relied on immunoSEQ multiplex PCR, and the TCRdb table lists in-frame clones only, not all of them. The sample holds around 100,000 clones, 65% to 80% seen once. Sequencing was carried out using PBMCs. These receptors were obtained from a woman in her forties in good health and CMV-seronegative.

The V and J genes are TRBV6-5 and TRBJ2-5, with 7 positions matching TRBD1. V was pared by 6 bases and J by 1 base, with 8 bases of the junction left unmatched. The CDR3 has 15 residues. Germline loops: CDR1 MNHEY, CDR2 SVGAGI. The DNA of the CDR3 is TGTGCCAGCAGAGACCGGGACAGCTTCCAAGAGACCCAGTACTTC. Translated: CASRDRDSFQETQYF.

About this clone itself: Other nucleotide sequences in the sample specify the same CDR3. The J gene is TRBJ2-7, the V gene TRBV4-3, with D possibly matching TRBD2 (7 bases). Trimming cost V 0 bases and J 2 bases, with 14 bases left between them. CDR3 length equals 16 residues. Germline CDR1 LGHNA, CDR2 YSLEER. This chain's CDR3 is CASSQENPGGAYEQYF. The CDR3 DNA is TGCGCCAGCAGCCAAGAGAATCCGGGGGGCGCCTACGAGCAGTACTTC.

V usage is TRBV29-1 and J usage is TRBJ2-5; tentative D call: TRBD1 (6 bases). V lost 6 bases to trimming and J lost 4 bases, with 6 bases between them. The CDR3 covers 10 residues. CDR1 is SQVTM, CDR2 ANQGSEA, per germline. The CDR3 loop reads CSVRGETQYF. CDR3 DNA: TGCAGCGTCAGGGGAGAGACCCAGTACTTC.

CDR3 in DNA: TGCGCCAGCAGCCAACTAGGGACACAGGGGAACTATGGCTACACCTTC. This translates into CASSQLGTQGNYGYTF. This sequence joins TRBV4-3 and TRBJ1-2; TRBD1 agrees at 7 bases. Germline V gene data show CDR1 as LGHNA and CDR2 as YSLEER. With V trimmed by 2 bases and J by 2 bases, 8 bases remained unmatched. This CDR3 is 16 amino acids long.

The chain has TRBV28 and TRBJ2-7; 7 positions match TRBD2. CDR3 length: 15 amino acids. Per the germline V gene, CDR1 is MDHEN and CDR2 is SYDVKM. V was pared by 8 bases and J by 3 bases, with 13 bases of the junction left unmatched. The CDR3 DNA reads TGTGCCAGCCATTCTTGGGGGGAGGGGAACTACGAGCAGTACTTC. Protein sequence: CASHSWGEGNYEQYF.

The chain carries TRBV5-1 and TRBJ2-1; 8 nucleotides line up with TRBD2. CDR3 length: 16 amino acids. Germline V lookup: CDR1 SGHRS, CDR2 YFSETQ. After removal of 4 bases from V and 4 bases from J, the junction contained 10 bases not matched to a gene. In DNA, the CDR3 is TGCGCCAGCAGCATAGCGGGACTCTCCCCGTACAATGAGCAGTTCTTC. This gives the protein CASSIAGLSPYNEQFF.

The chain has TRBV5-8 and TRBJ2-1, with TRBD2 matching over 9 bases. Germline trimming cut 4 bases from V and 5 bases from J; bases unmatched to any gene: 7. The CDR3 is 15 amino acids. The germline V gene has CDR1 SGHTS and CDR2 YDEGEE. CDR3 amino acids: CASSRILAGHNEQFF. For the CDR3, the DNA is TGTGCCAGCAGCCGAATCCTAGCGGGACACAATGAGCAGTTCTTC.

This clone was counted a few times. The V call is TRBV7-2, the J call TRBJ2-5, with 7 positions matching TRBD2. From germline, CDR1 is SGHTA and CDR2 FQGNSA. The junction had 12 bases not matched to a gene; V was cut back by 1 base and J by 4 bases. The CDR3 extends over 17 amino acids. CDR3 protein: CASSLGMGGGLSETQYF. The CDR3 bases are TGTGCCAGCAGCTTAGGGATGGGGGGGGGTCTGTCAGAGACCCAGTACTTC.

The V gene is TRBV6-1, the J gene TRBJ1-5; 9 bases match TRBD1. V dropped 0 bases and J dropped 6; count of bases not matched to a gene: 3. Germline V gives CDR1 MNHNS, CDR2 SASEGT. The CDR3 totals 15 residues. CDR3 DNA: TGTGCCAGCAGTGAAGCCTTGGACAGGGGTCAGCCCCAGCATTTT. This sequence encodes CASSEALDRGQPQHF.

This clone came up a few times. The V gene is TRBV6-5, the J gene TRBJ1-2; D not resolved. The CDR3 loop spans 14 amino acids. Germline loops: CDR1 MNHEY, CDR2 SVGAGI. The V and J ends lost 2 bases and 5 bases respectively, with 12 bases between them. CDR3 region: CASSYGKNRYGYTF. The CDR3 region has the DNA TGTGCCAGCAGTTACGGCAAGAATCGTTATGGCTACACCTTC.

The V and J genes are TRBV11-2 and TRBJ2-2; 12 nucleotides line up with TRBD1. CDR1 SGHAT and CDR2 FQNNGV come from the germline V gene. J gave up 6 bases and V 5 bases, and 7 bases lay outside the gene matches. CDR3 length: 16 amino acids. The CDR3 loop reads CASSPTGTGGSGELFF. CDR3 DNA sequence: TGTGCCAGCAGCCCGACCGGGACAGGGGGCTCCGGGGAGCTGTTTTTT.

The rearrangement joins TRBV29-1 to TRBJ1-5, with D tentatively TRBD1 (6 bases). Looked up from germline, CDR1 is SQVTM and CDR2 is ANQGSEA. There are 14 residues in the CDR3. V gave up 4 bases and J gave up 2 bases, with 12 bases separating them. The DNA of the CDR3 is TGCAGCGTTGCCCCCAGGGGAGGCAATCAGCCCCAGCATTTT. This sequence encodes CSVAPRGGNQPQHF. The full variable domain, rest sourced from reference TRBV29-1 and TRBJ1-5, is SAVISQKPSRDICQRGTSLTIQCQVDSQVTMMFWYRQQPGQSLTLIATANQGSEATYESGFVIDKFPISRPNLTFSTLTVSNMSPEDSSIYLCSVAPRGGNQPQHFGDGTRLSIL.

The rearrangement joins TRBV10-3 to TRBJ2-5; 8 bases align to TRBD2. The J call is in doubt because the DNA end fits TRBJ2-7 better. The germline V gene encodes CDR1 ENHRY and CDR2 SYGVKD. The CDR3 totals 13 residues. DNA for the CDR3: TGTGCCATCAACCGGGAGGGTTCCTACGAGCAGTACTTC. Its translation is CAINREGSYEQYF.

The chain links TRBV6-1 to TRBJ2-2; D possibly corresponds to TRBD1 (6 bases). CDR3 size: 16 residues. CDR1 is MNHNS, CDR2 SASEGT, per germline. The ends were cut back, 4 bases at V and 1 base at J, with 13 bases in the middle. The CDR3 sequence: CASSGQVRLNTGELFF. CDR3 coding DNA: TGTGCCAGCAGTGGACAGGTCAGATTGAACACCGGGGAGCTGTTTTTT.

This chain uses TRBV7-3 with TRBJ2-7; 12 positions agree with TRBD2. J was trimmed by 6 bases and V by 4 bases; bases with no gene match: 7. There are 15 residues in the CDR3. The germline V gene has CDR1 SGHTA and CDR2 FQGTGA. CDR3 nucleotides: TGTGCCAGCAGCTCCTCTAGCGGGAGGGCCTCCGAGCAGTACTTC. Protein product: CASSSSSGRASEQYF.

CDR3 loop: CASSSGLSTDTQYF. The CDR3 DNA follows: TGTGCCAGCAGCTCCGGACTTTCCACAGATACGCAGTATTTT. The chain carries TRBV7-3 and TRBJ2-3; possibly TRBD2 for D (5 bases). Germline V lookup: CDR1 SGHTA, CDR2 FQGTGA. This CDR3 region has 14 residues. Trimming shortened V by 4 bases and J by 2 bases, and 10 bases separated the two germline ends. The variable domain in full, completed from reference TRBV7-3 and TRBJ2-3, reads GAGVSQTPSNKVTEKGKYVELRCDPISGHTALYWYRQSLGQGPEFLIYFQGTGAADDSGLPNDRFFAVRPEGSVSTLKIQRTERGDSAVYLCASSSGLSTDTQYFGPGTRLTVL.

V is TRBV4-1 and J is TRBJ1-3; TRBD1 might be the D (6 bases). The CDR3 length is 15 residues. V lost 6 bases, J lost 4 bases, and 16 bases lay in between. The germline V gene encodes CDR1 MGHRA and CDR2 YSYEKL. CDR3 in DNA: TGCGCCAGCAGTCAGACAGGAATAGTCGGAAACACCATATATTTT. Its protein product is CASSQTGIVGNTIYF.